One sample yielded the 21 T cell receptor beta chains listed below, sequenced in a study of cytomegalovirus exposure and HLA in healthy donors. PCR used 60 Vbeta primers and 13 Jbeta primers. Assay used: immunoSEQ multiplex PCR; TCRdb lists only in-frame clones, some missing. This table holds 150,000 to 200,000 clones, over 70% found once. Sequencing input: PBMCs. The receptors were gathered from a man aged 50-60 years in good health and CMV-seronegative.

For the CDR3, the DNA is TGCGCCAGCAGCTTGACTGCCTCTGGGGCCAACGTCCTGACTTTC. This sequence encodes CASSLTASGANVLTF. This chain uses TRBV5-1 with TRBJ2-6; D unresolved. V lost 1 base to trimming and J lost 0 bases, with 5 bases between them. This CDR3 contains 15 residues. The V gene's germline CDR1 is SGHRS and CDR2 YFSETQ.

The gene calls are TRBV7-7 and TRBJ2-2; 7 nucleotides align to TRBD1. Germline values: CDR1 SSHAT, CDR2 FNYEAQ (reference sequence). Losses at the gene ends were 2 bases for V and 5 bases for J; bases not matched to a gene: 5. This CDR3 comprises 15 residues. The CDR3 sequence is CASSLRGGDTGELFF. DNA for the CDR3: TGTGCCAGCAGCTTAAGAGGGGGCGATACCGGGGAGCTGTTTTTT. Using reference TRBV7-7 and TRBJ2-2 for the parts outside the CDR3, the full variable domain is GAGVSQSPRYKVTKRGQDVTLRCDPISSHATLYWYQQALGQGPEFLTYFNYEAQPDKSGLPSDRFSAERPEGSISTLTIQRTEQRDSAMYRCASSLRGGDTGELFFGEGSRLTVL.

The chain couples TRBV18 to TRBJ1-4, with a possible D match to TRBD1 (5 bases). The V end lost 6 bases, the J end lost 5 bases, and 16 bases lay between the germline ends. The CDR3 is 15 amino acids. Germline V lookup: CDR1 KGHSH, CDR2 LQKENI. The CDR3 spells CASSPGGGGNEKLFF. Here the CDR3 DNA reads TGTGCCAGCTCTCCTGGCGGGGGAGGCAATGAAAAACTGTTTTTT.

V gene TRBV5-1 combines with J gene TRBJ1-2; the match to TRBD1 covers 8 bases. Unmatched junction bases numbered 7, after V lost 0 bases and J lost 3 bases. In germline, CDR1 is SGHRS, CDR2 YFSETQ. This CDR3 is 16 amino acids long. Here the CDR3 reads CASSLDPGQVYYGYTF. CDR3 bases: TGCGCCAGCAGCTTGGACCCGGGACAGGTATACTATGGCTACACCTTC.

This clone was recorded once. The chain uses TRBV4-3 and TRBJ1-1; D remains ambiguous. Trimming cost V 5 bases and J 0 bases, with 16 bases left between them. From germline, CDR1 is LGHNA and CDR2 YSLEER. CDR3 length: 16 amino acids. Here the CDR3 reads CASSLEAGTLNTEAFF. The CDR3 DNA reads TGCGCCAGCAGCTTAGAAGCAGGAACCCTGAACACTGAAGCTTTCTTT.

To note about this clone: The junction shows a germline mismatch at one end, possibly a read error. The chain is built from TRBV12-5 and TRBJ2-3, with 7 bases lining up with TRBD1. The CDR3 spans 16 residues. The germline V gene has CDR1 LGHNT and CDR2 FRNRAP. The CDR3 loop is CASGLASTGSTGTQYF. The CDR3 nucleotides read TGTGCTAGTGGTTTGGCCTCGACAGGGTCCACAGGTACGCAGTATTTT.

In this sample, this clone turned up once. V and J are TRBV11-2 and TRBJ2-1; 9 nucleotides agree with TRBD2. Germline V lookup: CDR1 SGHAT, CDR2 FQNNGV. This CDR3 region has 19 residues. V dropped 1 base and J dropped 8; count of bases not matched to a gene: 18. CDR3 loop: CASSLGSVIAGGLTYEQFF. DNA of the CDR3: TGTGCCAGCAGCTTAGGAAGTGTGATCGCGGGGGGGCTCACGTATGAGCAGTTCTTC.

The chain couples TRBV10-3 to TRBJ1-3; a possible D gene is TRBD1 (5 bases). CDR3 length equals 15 residues. Germline assignment: CDR1 ENHRY and CDR2 SYGVKD. V lost 2 bases and J 0 bases, leaving 8 bases between the germline ends. CDR3 sequence reads: CAISERTGSGNTIYF. CDR3 DNA: TGTGCCATCAGTGAGCGCACAGGCTCTGGAAACACCATATATTTT.

In this sample, this clone turned up a few times. This chain joins TRBV7-9 and TRBJ1-1; no firm D call. V was cut by 5 bases and J by 4 bases, with 17 bases left in between. CDR3 length equals 15 residues. CDR1 is SEHNR, CDR2 FQNEAQ, per germline (reference sequence). This CDR3 reads CASSKSTGSFTEAFF. Written as DNA, the CDR3 is TGTGCCAGCAGCAAATCGACGGGAAGTTTCACTGAAGCTTTCTTT.

This chain connects TRBV7-2 to TRBJ1-2; D is unclear. Germline CDR1 SGHTA, CDR2 FQGNSA. The V end was cut by 9 bases, the J end by 2 bases, with 13 bases between. This CDR3 contains 13 residues. CDR3 nucleotides: TGTGCCAGGCGTGAAGCCTCCAACTATGGCTACACCTTC. Translation gives CARREASNYGYTF.

As for this clone: The junction and the germline gene differ at one end; a read error may be behind it. This chain connects TRBV5-6 to TRBJ2-2; perhaps TRBD2 as D (6 bases). Germline CDR1 and CDR2: SGHDT and YYEEEE. The CDR3 sequence is 16 residues long. The CDR3 nucleotides are TGTGCCAGCCGCTTGAAGGGACTGGGAAACACCGGGGAGCTGTTTTTT. Its translation: CASRLKGLGNTGELFF.

The J gene is TRBJ2-1, the V gene TRBV18; 8 bases are shared with TRBD2. V lost 7 bases and J lost 8; bases outside the gene matches: 7. Germline lookup yields CDR1 KGHSH and CDR2 LQKENI. The length of the CDR3 is 13 residues. This CDR3 reads CASLTGGKDEQFF. CDR3 DNA sequence: TGTGCCAGCTTAACGGGGGGGAAAGATGAGCAGTTCTTC.

The chain employs TRBV7-2 and TRBJ2-1, with 8 bases lining up with TRBD2. This CDR3 has 14 amino acids. CDR1 and CDR2 (germline): SGHTA, FQGNSA. The V segment lost 3 bases and the J segment 8 bases; nucleotides outside the gene matches: 6. CDR3 DNA: TGTGCCAGCAGCTTCTCGGGGGGGCCTCATGAGCAGTTCTTC. Amino acid sequence: CASSFSGGPHEQFF. Based on the CDR3 plus reference TRBV7-2 and TRBJ2-1, the full variable domain is GAGVSQSPSNKVTEKGKDVELRCDPISGHTALYWYRQSLGQGLEFLIYFQGNSAPDKSGLPSDRFSAERTGGSVSTLTIQRTQQEDSAVYLCASSFSGGPHEQFFGPGTRLTVL.

As regards this clone: One end of the junction varies from germline; a read error may be responsible. The chain is built from TRBV7-9 and TRBJ2-4; TRBD2 might be the D (5 bases). The germline CDR1 and CDR2 sequences are SEHNR and FQNEAQ (reference sequence). The CDR3 sequence is 17 residues long. The CDR3 DNA is TGTTCCAGCAGCCTTCGGGTAGGCAGCGGATCTGCAGACATTCAGTACTTC. It codes for CSSSLRVGSGSADIQYF.

The chain carries TRBV7-2 and TRBJ2-5; the D gene is possibly TRBD1 (6 bases). CDR1 is SGHTA, CDR2 FQGNSA, per germline. This CDR3 region has 15 residues. V gave up 5 bases and J gave up 3 bases, with 16 bases separating them. In nucleotides, the CDR3 is TGTGCCAGCAGCACAAATCGGGCAGGGGAAGAGACCCAGTACTTC. This sequence encodes CASSTNRAGEETQYF.

V gene TRBV4-2 combines with J gene TRBJ1-2, with 9 bases identical to TRBD1. Trimming removed 5 bases from V and 2 bases from J; junction bases left unmatched: 6. The germline V gene encodes CDR1 LGHNA and CDR2 YNFKEQ. This CDR3 comprises 15 residues. CDR3: CASSEGGQGNYGYTF. The CDR3, as DNA: TGTGCCAGCAGCGAAGGAGGACAGGGGAACTATGGCTACACCTTC.

The genes are TRBV4-2 and TRBJ2-2; possible D gene TRBD2, 7 bases. Trimming removed 3 bases from V and 6 bases from J, with 14 bases in between. Germline V gene lookup returns CDR1 LGHNA and CDR2 YNFKEQ. CDR3 length equals 15 residues. CDR3 residues: CASSQLLRGPGELFF. CDR3 coding DNA: TGTGCCAGCAGCCAGTTACTGCGGGGGCCCGGGGAGCTGTTTTTT.

The CDR3 DNA follows: TGTGCCAGCAGCCAACCCCGGGGAGACTGGGTTTTGGAGACCCAGTACTTC. Protein sequence: CASSQPRGDWVLETQYF. This sequence joins TRBV14 and TRBJ2-5, with D maybe TRBD2 (5 bases). The CDR3 totals 17 residues. V dropped 2 bases and J dropped 5 bases, with 21 bases sitting between them. CDR1 is SGHDN and CDR2 is FVKESK in the germline V gene.

The chain uses TRBV6-1 and TRBJ2-5; TRBD1 agrees at 11 bases. The CDR3 consists of 14 residues. Unmatched junction bases numbered 4, after V lost 6 bases and J lost 4 bases. The germline gives CDR1 MNHNS, CDR2 SASEGT. CDR3 DNA sequence: TGTGCCAGCAGGGACAGGGGGCGTTTAGAGACCCAGTACTTC. Protein sequence: CASRDRGRLETQYF.

The chain carries TRBV4-3 and TRBJ2-5, with 8 nucleotides matching TRBD2. The CDR3 contains 16 residues. Germline V gene sequence: CDR1 LGHNA, CDR2 YSLEER. Trimming at V came to 3 bases and at J to 5 bases, leaving 11 bases not matched to a gene. The CDR3 loop reads CASSQVAGHISETQYF. In nucleotides, the CDR3 is TGCGCCAGCAGCCAGGTAGCGGGGCACATTTCCGAGACCCAGTACTTC.

This chain connects TRBV9 to TRBJ1-3; D uncertain. From germline, CDR1 is SGDLS and CDR2 YYNGEE. CDR3 size: 15 residues. Trimming took 5 bases from V and 0 from J, leaving 12 bases between them. The CDR3 protein is CASSPTSFSGNTIYF. The CDR3 coding sequence is TGTGCCAGCAGTCCAACCAGTTTCTCTGGAAACACCATATATTTT.